A single sample gave rise to the 22 T cell receptor beta chains below, sequenced in a study of blood T cells in healthy people across ages. A sample-barcoded 5' primer and a J-beta primer mix were used in a second PCR of roughly 7 to 12 cycles. In TCRdb, the 5' RACE reads were re-called with MiXCR into one record per CDR3 protein. The table shows 1.5 million to 2 million distinct CDR3 sequences, with 28% occurring only once. The sample was blood. Receptors were obtained from a woman in her 30s in good health.

This clonotype was found a few times. The chain carries TRBV10-2 and TRBJ2-1; 8 nucleotides match TRBD2. Germline CDR1 and CDR2: WSHSY and SAAADI. Trimming removed 7 bases from V and 10 bases from J; junction bases left unmatched: 3. CDR3 length: 11 amino acids. The CDR3: CASTLAEEQFF. The CDR3 DNA follows: TGCGCCAGCACACTAGCGGAGGAGCAGTTCTTC.

The V and J genes are TRBV2 and TRBJ1-5, with TRBD1 matching over 9 bases. The V segment lost 4 bases and the J segment 5 bases; nucleotides outside the gene matches: 6. The CDR3 extends over 15 amino acids. Germline V lookup: CDR1 SNHLY, CDR2 FYNNEI. The CDR3 sequence: CASSVGTGHHQPQHF. CDR3 coding DNA: TGTGCCAGCAGTGTCGGGACAGGGCATCATCAGCCCCAGCATTTT.

This clonotype was picked up a small number of times. CDR3 protein: CSVPGRPNNEQFF. The CDR3 DNA reads as TGCAGTGTCCCGGGACGACCTAACAATGAGCAGTTCTTC. The J gene is TRBJ2-1, the V gene TRBV20-1; possibly TRBD1 or TRBD2 for D (5 bases each). V lost 7 bases to trimming and J lost 5 bases, with 15 bases between them. Germline CDR1 reads DFQATT; CDR2 reads SNEGSKA (reference sequence). The CDR3 is 13 amino acids.

The rearrangement joins TRBV6-1 to TRBJ2-4, with 9 bases matching TRBD1. The better agreement between TRBJ2-7 and the DNA end casts doubt on the J call. The V gene's germline CDR1 is MNHNS and CDR2 SASEGT. The CDR3 runs to 16 residues. The CDR3 loop reads CASRDRRQGGTYEQYF. The CDR3 DNA is TGTGCCAGCAGGGACCGACGACAGGGGGGGACCTACGAGCAGTACTTC.

Concerning this clonotype itself: One end of the junction does not line up with germline, which may come from a read error. The genes are TRBV5-6 and TRBJ2-6; TRBD1 aligns across 9 bases. The CDR3 extends over 17 amino acids. Germline V gives CDR1 SGHDT, CDR2 YYEEEE. CDR3 sequence (DNA): TGTGCCAGCAGCTCAGGACAGGGGATCTCTGGGGCCAACGTCCCGACTTTC. Translating it yields CASSSGQGISGANVPTF.

V is TRBV4-3 and J is TRBJ2-3; TRBD1 agrees at 9 bases. V gave up 0 bases and J gave up 3 bases; unmatched junction bases: 7. Looked up from germline, CDR1 is LGHNA and CDR2 is YSLEER. This CDR3 is 17 amino acids long. CDR3 sequence (DNA): TGCGCCAGCAGCCAAGATTACGGGACAGGGTATACAGATACGCAGTATTTT. It codes for CASSQDYGTGYTDTQYF.

Only a few counts were recorded for this clonotype. The DNA of the CDR3 is TGTGCCAGCAGCCAAGGACTAGCGGGAGTCACAGATACGCAGTATTTT. This gives the protein CASSQGLAGVTDTQYF. The rearrangement uses TRBV14 and TRBJ2-3, with TRBD2 matching over 12 bases. The V gene's germline CDR1 is SGHDN and CDR2 FVKESK. The CDR3 length is 16 residues. The V and J ends lost 1 base and 2 bases, in that order; junction bases with no gene match: 1.

This chain joins TRBV10-3 and TRBJ1-1, with a tentative D call TRBD1 (6 bases). Germline V lookup: CDR1 ENHRY, CDR2 SYGVKD. V lost 4 bases to trimming and J lost 5 bases, with 14 bases between them. CDR3 length equals 14 residues. The CDR3 region has the DNA TGTGCCATCAGTGGGATCAGGGGACCGACTGAAGCTTTCTTT. Residues: CAISGIRGPTEAFF.

A few counts support this clonotype. This may be a read error: a much more frequent sequence differs by one nucleotide. The chain is built from TRBV7-6 and TRBJ2-5; D is unclear. The length of the CDR3 is 11 residues. CDR1 and CDR2 from the germline V gene are SGHVS and FNYEAQ. The CDR3 is CTSSQSETQYF. In DNA form, the CDR3 reads TGTACCAGCAGCCAATCAGAGACCCAGTACTTC.

The rearrangement joins TRBV5-1 to TRBJ2-3, with 10 bases lining up with TRBD2. This CDR3 spans 16 amino acids. J was trimmed by 3 bases and V by 4 bases; bases with no gene match: 8. From germline, CDR1 is SGHRS and CDR2 YFSETQ. This CDR3 reads CASSRFPGLATDTQYF. The CDR3, as DNA: TGCGCCAGCAGCCGTTTTCCGGGACTAGCGACAGATACGCAGTATTTT.

This clonotype has just a few counts. The rearrangement uses TRBV6-5 and TRBJ1-1, with 9 bases aligning to TRBD1. The trim removed 2 bases at V and 3 bases at J, leaving 7 bases unmatched. The V gene's germline CDR1 is MNHEY and CDR2 SVGAGI. CDR3 length: 16 amino acids. CDR3 residues: CASSYGTGIFDTEAFF. CDR3 DNA: TGTGCCAGCAGTTACGGGACAGGGATTTTCGACACTGAAGCTTTCTTT.

J is TRBJ2-4 and V is TRBV2, with 12 bases aligning to TRBD1. The J call is in doubt because the DNA end fits TRBJ2-7 better. The CDR3 length is 14 residues. Germline assignment: CDR1 SNHLY and CDR2 FYNNEI. The CDR3 reads CASRGQGANHEQYF. The CDR3, as DNA: TGTGCCAGCAGGGGACAGGGGGCCAACCACGAGCAGTACTTC.

This clonotype showed up many times. The rearrangement joins TRBV10-3 to TRBJ2-7; 8 bases fit TRBD2. The CDR3 has 12 amino acids. V was pared by 10 bases and J by 9 bases, with 11 bases of the junction left unmatched. CDR1 and CDR2 from the germline V gene are ENHRY and SYGVKD. This CDR3 reads CATLREGAGQYF. DNA of the CDR3: TGTGCCACCCTCCGGGAGGGCGCTGGGCAGTACTTC.

This clonotype was picked up one time. The CDR3 sequence: CASMESLNSPLHF. DNA of the CDR3: TGTGCCAGCATGGAGTCTCTTAATTCACCCCTCCACTTT. The chain combines TRBV27 with TRBJ1-6; no clear D. Between the trimmed V and J ends, which lost 7 bases and 6 bases, there was a span of 10 bases. Germline values: CDR1 MNHEY, CDR2 SMNVEV (reference sequence). This CDR3 is built from 13 residues.

This clonotype was seen repeatedly, ten times or more. The J gene is TRBJ2-5, the V gene TRBV6-2 or TRBV6-3; D perhaps matches TRBD1 (6 bases). With 0 bases removed from V and 6 bases from J, the gap between germline ends came to 11 bases. Germline V CDR1 and CDR2: MNHEY, SVGEGT. This CDR3 region has 14 residues. This CDR3 reads CASSYSNRVKTQYF. The CDR3 nucleotides are TGTGCCAGCAGTTACTCTAACAGGGTTAAGACCCAGTACTTC.

This clonotype appeared a few times. The CDR3: CASSYQRPAEGNYGYTF. CDR3 coding DNA: TGTGCCAGCAGTTACCAGCGACCAGCCGAAGGTAACTATGGCTACACCTTC. V usage is TRBV6-6 and J usage is TRBJ1-2; D is uncertain. V gave up 2 bases and J gave up 1 base, with 17 bases separating them. Germline assignment: CDR1 MNHNY and CDR2 SVGAGI (reference sequence). This CDR3 spans 17 amino acids.

This chain connects TRBV12-5 to TRBJ2-3; unclear D gene. V was pared by 5 bases and J by 6 bases, with 15 bases between. The CDR3 is 14 residues long. Germline V gives CDR1 LGHNT, CDR2 FRNRAP. CDR3 sequence (DNA): TGTGCTAGTGGTCCGCCCTCGGCGGTGGATACGCAGTATTTT. Translation gives CASGPPSAVDTQYF.

This clonotype was observed a handful of times. The V call is TRBV15, the J call TRBJ1-6; 7 bases map to TRBD1. Trimming at V came to 4 bases and at J to 7 bases, leaving 4 bases not matched to a gene. Germline lookup yields CDR1 LNHNV and CDR2 YYDKDF (reference sequence). This CDR3 region has 14 residues. CDR3 region: CATSTEDRNSPLHF. In nucleotides, the CDR3 is TGTGCCACCAGCACCGAGGACAGGAATTCACCCCTCCACTTT. The full variable domain, with the rest looked up from reference TRBV15 and TRBJ1-6, is DAMVIQNPRYQVTQFGKPVTLSCSQTLNHNVMYWYQQKSSQAPKLLFHYYDKDFNNEADTPDNFQSRRPNTSFCFLDIRSPGLGDTAMYLCATSTEDRNSPLHFGNGTRLTVT.

This clonotype was counted only a few times. Here the CDR3 DNA reads TGTGCCAGCAGCTTAGGATCTGTCGTCGCCACTGAAGCTTTCTTT. Its translation: CASSLGSVVATEAFF. The chain couples TRBV7-2 to TRBJ1-1, with no clear D. Germline lookup yields CDR1 SGHTA and CDR2 FQGNSA. The CDR3 is 15 residues long. Trimming left V 1 base short and J 4 bases short, with 13 bases between.

The rearrangement links TRBV7-8 to TRBJ2-4; a weak D match, TRBD2 (7 bases). This CDR3 is built from 19 residues. Deletions cut 3 bases from V and 0 bases from J, with 21 bases between. Looked up from germline, CDR1 is SGHVS and CDR2 is FQNEAQ. In nucleotides, the CDR3 is TGTGCCAGCAGCTTGAATAGGGGGGGTCGGGGGCTAGCCAAAAACATTCAGTACTTC. Translating it yields CASSLNRGGRGLAKNIQYF.

J is TRBJ2-2 and V is TRBV20-1; D is perhaps TRBD2 (5 bases). The V and J ends lost 4 bases and 0 bases respectively, with 12 bases between them. The CDR3 covers 15 residues. CDR1 is DFQATT and CDR2 is SNEGSKA in the germline V gene (reference sequence). CDR3 region: CSAKVRVTNTGELFF. The CDR3, as DNA: TGCAGTGCTAAGGTGCGGGTGACGAACACCGGGGAGCTGTTTTTT.

V gene TRBV12-3 or TRBV12-4 combines with J gene TRBJ2-3; tentatively, D is TRBD1 or TRBD2 (5 bases each). The ends were cut back, 7 bases at V and 4 bases at J, with 15 bases in the middle. The CDR3 length is 14 residues. CDR3 nucleotide sequence: TGTGCCAGCACCGGGTGGGGGTACGCAGATACGCAGTATTTT. Translation gives CASTGWGYADTQYF.